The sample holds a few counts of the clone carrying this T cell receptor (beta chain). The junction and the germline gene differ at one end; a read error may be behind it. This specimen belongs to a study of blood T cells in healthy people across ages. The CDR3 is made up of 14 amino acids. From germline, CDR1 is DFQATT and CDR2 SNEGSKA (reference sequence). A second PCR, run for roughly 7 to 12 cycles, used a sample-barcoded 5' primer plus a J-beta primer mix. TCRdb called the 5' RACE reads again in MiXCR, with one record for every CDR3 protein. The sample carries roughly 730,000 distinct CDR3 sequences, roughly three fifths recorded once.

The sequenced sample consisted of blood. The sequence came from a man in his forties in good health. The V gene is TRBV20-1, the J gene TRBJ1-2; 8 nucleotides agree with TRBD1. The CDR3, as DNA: TGCAGTGCTAGACTGGGACAGGCCTACTATGGCTGCACCTTC. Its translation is CSARLGQAYYGCTF.